The 16 T cell receptor beta chains given below trace back to one sample, sequenced in a study of B cell selection in AIRE deficiency (dated by TCRdb to about 2019). The protocol used for the library was the immunoSEQ multiplex PCR assay. This immuneACCESS table, as held by TCRdb, lists in-frame sequences with V and J called but not all clones. Of the missing ones, under half trace to an unresolved V gene in checked studies; the others have no known cause. The table for this sample lists 20,000 to 25,000 clones; roughly 98% of them were counted only once. The ten largest clones capture roughly 0.18% of the sample. For sorting, conventional CD4 T cells were defined as CD4+CD127+ cells. Sequenced: conventional CD4+ T cells sorted from PBMCs. All receptors derive from a human donor with AIRE deficiency.

The gene calls are TRBV28 and TRBJ1-1; possible D gene TRBD1, 5 bases. The length of the CDR3 is 17 residues. V was shortened by 8 bases and J by 1 base, with 23 bases between the two germline ends. Germline CDR1 and CDR2: MDHEN and SYDVKM. CDR3 loop: CASQGESLYDANTEAFF. The CDR3 bases are TGTGCCAGCCAGGGAGAATCCCTTTACGATGCGAACACTGAAGCTTTCTTT.

The chain carries TRBV28 and TRBJ2-4; possibly TRBD2 for D (6 bases). The CDR3 is made up of 15 amino acids. Trimming took off 5 bases at V and 0 bases at J, with 11 bases between the two ends. From germline, CDR1 is MDHEN and CDR2 SYDVKM. Here the CDR3 reads CASSPTGVAKNIQYF. The CDR3 region has the DNA TGTGCCAGCAGTCCCACGGGGGTAGCCAAAAACATTCAGTACTTC.

CDR3 protein: CASSLTGGRNQPQHF. The CDR3 bases are TGTGCCAGTAGTTTAACAGGGGGCAGGAATCAGCCCCAGCATTTT. V is TRBV19 and J is TRBJ1-5; 9 nucleotides line up with TRBD1. CDR1 is LNHDA, CDR2 SQIVND, per germline (reference sequence). The CDR3 extends over 15 amino acids. V shed 5 bases and J 4 bases; nucleotides not matched to a gene: 6.

This clone was detected only once. The chain uses TRBV5-1 and TRBJ2-1, with TRBD2 identical over 13 bases. Germline V gene lookup returns CDR1 SGHRS and CDR2 YFSETQ. J was trimmed by 8 bases and V by 3 bases; bases with no gene match: 14. The CDR3 has 18 amino acids. CDR3 coding DNA: TGCGCCAGCAGCTACGGGACTAGCGGGACGAACCCTTCGCATGAGCAGTTCTTC. Translation gives CASSYGTSGTNPSHEQFF.

V is TRBV6-5 and J is TRBJ2-1, with TRBD2 matching 7 bases. The CDR3 runs to 15 residues. In germline, CDR1 is MNHEY, CDR2 SVGAGI. After removal of 6 bases from V and 0 bases from J, the junction contained 5 bases not matched to a gene. This chain's CDR3 is CASSRWTSSYNEQFF. The CDR3 nucleotides read TGTGCCAGCAGCCGCTGGACTAGCTCCTACAATGAGCAGTTCTTC.

The chain recombines TRBV5-1 with TRBJ2-5; TRBD1 matches at 9 bases. CDR1 is SGHRS, CDR2 YFSETQ, per germline. J was trimmed by 3 bases and V by 2 bases; bases with no gene match: 5. The CDR3 is made up of 15 amino acids. The CDR3 reads CASSLIDRGEETQYF. The DNA of the CDR3 is TGCGCCAGCAGCTTAATCGACAGGGGGGAAGAGACCCAGTACTTC.

The chain couples TRBV11-2 to TRBJ2-7; D is possibly TRBD1 or TRBD2 (5 bases each). The CDR3 length is 12 residues. Germline V gene lookup returns CDR1 SGHAT and CDR2 FQNNGV. V lost 1 base and J 6 bases, leaving 7 bases between the germline ends. CDR3 region: CASSLGGSEQYF. For the CDR3, the DNA is TGTGCCAGCAGCTTAGGGGGGAGCGAGCAGTACTTC.

This clone came up once. V usage is TRBV14 and J usage is TRBJ2-5; D is ambiguous. V lost 3 bases to trimming and J lost 4 bases, with 15 bases between them. CDR1 is SGHDN, CDR2 FVKESK, per germline. The CDR3 consists of 15 residues. The CDR3 DNA reads as TGTGCCAGCAGCCACCTGTTTTTGGAAGGAGAGACCCAGTACTTC. Translation: CASSHLFLEGETQYF.

The chain links TRBV28 to TRBJ1-6; 7 positions match TRBD1. Germline values: CDR1 MDHEN, CDR2 SYDVKM. The J segment lost 10 bases and the V segment lost 5 bases, leaving 14 bases of the junction unmatched. The CDR3 loop spans 16 amino acids. The CDR3 coding sequence is TGTGCCAGCAGTCCCACAGGGGAGCGAGTTACGTCACCCCTCCACTTT. The encoded protein is CASSPTGERVTSPLHF.

The chain is built from TRBV30 and TRBJ1-5, with D possibly matching TRBD1 (5 bases). V lost 0 bases and J 9 bases, leaving 12 bases between the germline ends. Germline assignment: CDR1 GTSNPN and CDR2 SVGIG (reference sequence). There are 13 residues in the CDR3. The CDR3 DNA is TGTGCCTGGAGTGTTGGGGCTAGGCGGCCCCAGCATTTT. Protein: CAWSVGARRPQHF.

This rearrangement joins TRBV6-6 to TRBJ2-4, with 13 bases that match TRBD2. The CDR3 is 16 amino acids. Losses at the gene ends were 2 bases for V and 6 bases for J; bases not matched to a gene: 4. Germline CDR1 is MNHNY and CDR2 is SVGAGI (reference sequence). In DNA form, the CDR3 reads TGTGCCAGCAGTTACGGGACTAGCGGGACCATAAACATTCAGTACTTC. Translation gives CASSYGTSGTINIQYF.

The chain couples TRBV9 to TRBJ2-7; weak D call: TRBD1 (6 bases). The CDR3 runs to 15 residues. V gave up 0 bases and J gave up 7 bases, with 17 bases separating them. Per the germline V gene, CDR1 is SGDLS and CDR2 is YYNGEE. The DNA for the CDR3 is TGTGCCAGCAGCGTAGAGGTCCAGGGGAATGGGGAGCAGTACTTC. Its protein is CASSVEVQGNGEQYF.

V and J are TRBV27 and TRBJ2-3; tentative D call: TRBD1 (6 bases). V was trimmed by 4 bases and J by 5 bases, leaving 19 bases between them. The CDR3 runs 16 residues. CDR1 is MNHEY, CDR2 SMNVEV, per germline (reference sequence). This CDR3 reads CASSYVEGGFRDTQYF. DNA of the CDR3: TGTGCCAGCAGTTATGTTGAAGGGGGATTTAGAGATACGCAGTATTTT.

This clone was seen a single time. The chain recombines TRBV15 with TRBJ2-2; D is perhaps TRBD1 (6 bases). Trimming pared 0 bases from V and 4 bases from J, leaving 24 bases between. The CDR3 length is 20 residues. CDR1 is LNHNV, CDR2 YYDKDF, per germline (reference sequence). The CDR3 loop is CATSRDFLQGVSSSTGELFF. The CDR3 coding sequence is TGTGCCACCAGCAGAGATTTTTTACAGGGAGTGTCCTCGAGCACCGGGGAGCTGTTTTTT. Supplemented by reference TRBV15 and TRBJ2-2, the full variable domain reads DAMVIQNPRYQVTQFGKPVTLSCSQTLNHNVMYWYQQKSSQAPKLLFHYYDKDFNNEADTPDNFQSRRPNTSFCFLDIRSPGLGDTAMYLCATSRDFLQGVSSSTGELFFGEGSRLTVL.

The chain links TRBV7-2 to TRBJ1-1, with a tentative D call TRBD1 (5 bases). V dropped 5 bases and J dropped 1 base, with 14 bases sitting between them. This CDR3 has 15 residues. Germline CDR1 reads SGHTA; CDR2 reads FQGNSA. The CDR3 nucleotides are TGTGCCAGCAGCCCATACCAGGGCAAGAACACTGAAGCTTTCTTT. Residues: CASSPYQGKNTEAFF.

This chain uses TRBV21-1 with TRBJ2-1. TRBV21-1 is a known pseudogene. The CDR3 contains 15 residues. The CDR3 DNA reads TGTGCCAGCAGCAAACGGGACCCCTCCTACAATGAGCAGTTCTTC. Protein sequence: CASSKRDPSYNEQFF.